The rows below give T cell receptor beta chains drawn from one sample of a study of cytomegalovirus exposure and HLA in healthy donors. This table comes from immunoSEQ multiplex PCR, and its TCRdb copy is limited to in-frame clones, with some not included. The data hold under 150,000 clones, with around four fifths observed a single time. Sequencing used PBMCs. These TCRs come from a man aged 25-45 years in good health and CMV-seropositive. Each CDR3 is given with its conserved first and last residue. D genes are given only for firm matches. Rows may omit the clone size; those that give it use once, few, many or a size class.

J,size,V,D,CDR3,DNA
TRBJ2-5,.,TRBV12-5,TRBD1,CASAGGTGGLTQYF,TGTGCTAGTGCTGGGGGGACAGGGGGCTTGACCCAGTACTTC
TRBJ2-7,.,TRBV5-1,TRBD2,CASRPWLAGQSEQYF,TGCGCCAGCAGACCGTGGCTAGCGGGACAATCCGAGCAGTACTTC
TRBJ1-5,few,TRBV6-5,.,CASSSGTNSNQPQHF,TGTGCCAGCAGTTCGGGGACAAATAGCAATCAGCCCCAGCATTTT
TRBJ1-1,.,TRBV30,.,CAWSLVNTEAFF,TGTGCCTGGAGTCTCGTGAACACTGAAGCTTTCTTT
TRBJ2-7,.,TRBV2,TRBD1,CASRVDRAAYEQYF,TGTGCCAGCAGGGTCGACAGGGCGGCGTACGAGCAGTACTTC
TRBJ2-1,.,TRBV28,.,CASSLFGAGPENEQFF,TGTGCCAGCAGTTTATTCGGAGCGGGCCCGGAGAATGAGCAGTTCTTC
TRBJ2-3,.,TRBV5-1,TRBD2,CASSLAGASGHPLDTQYF,TGCGCCAGCAGCTTGGCCGGGGCTAGCGGGCACCCGTTGGATACGCAGTATTTT
TRBJ2-5,.,TRBV7-2,TRBD2,CASSLGRGGRETQYF,TGTGCCAGCAGCTTAGGACGGGGGGGACGGGAGACCCAGTACTTC
TRBJ2-5,.,TRBV7-8,.,CASRGATGSQETQYF,TGTGCCAGCAGAGGGGCGACCGGGTCCCAAGAGACCCAGTACTTC
TRBJ1-1,.,TRBV18,.,CASSPQTLERTEAFF,TGTGCCAGCTCACCTCAAACCCTAGAGAGGACTGAAGCTTTCTTT
TRBJ2-3,once,TRBV4-1,.,CASSQSTGRLDTQYF,TGCGCCAGCAGCCAATCTACCGGGAGATTGGATACGCAGTATTTT
TRBJ1-5,once,TRBV28,.,CASKTRNQPQHF,TGTGCCAGCAAGACACGCAATCAGCCCCAGCATTTT
TRBJ2-1,.,TRBV13,TRBD1,CASSLAPGTASWGSSYNEQFF,TGTGCCAGCAGCTTAGCTCCCGGGACAGCCTCTTGGGGATCCTCCTACAATGAGCAGTTCTTC
TRBJ2-3,.,TRBV5-6,TRBD2,CASSSLLLAGGPDTQYF,TGTGCCAGCAGCTCGCTTTTACTAGCGGGGGGGCCCGATACGCAGTATTTT
TRBJ1-5,.,TRBV28,TRBD1,CASITGEGNQPQHF,TGTGCCAGCATTACAGGGGAGGGCAATCAGCCCCAGCATTTT
TRBJ2-3,.,TRBV6-1,TRBD2,CASSDTAGGGDTQYF,TGTGCCAGCAGTGATACAGCGGGAGGTGGAGATACGCAGTATTTT
TRBJ2-2,.,TRBV10-3,.,CAISESSGELNTGELFF,TGTGCCATCAGTGAGTCGTCGGGGGAGTTGAACACCGGGGAGCTGTTTTTT
TRBJ2-7,.,TRBV6-1,TRBD2,CASIDPLAVTYEQYF,TGTGCCAGCATCGATCCCCTAGCGGTTACCTACGAGCAGTACTTC
TRBJ1-2,.,TRBV19,TRBD1,CASDTGGNYGYTF,TGTGCCAGCGACACAGGGGGCAACTATGGCTACACCTTC
TRBJ1-2,few,TRBV5-4,TRBD1,CASSPGGNLNYGYTF,TGTGCCAGCAGCCCAGGGGGAAATCTCAACTATGGCTACACCTTC
TRBJ2-7,.,TRBV5-4,TRBD1,CASSLRDSPYEQYF,TGTGCCAGCAGCTTGAGGGACAGTCCCTACGAGCAGTACTTC
TRBJ1-2,.,TRBV6-5,.,CASSPPGSLGYTF,TGTGCCAGCAGTCCGCCAGGGTCCCTTGGCTACACCTTC
TRBJ1-3,many,TRBV4-2,TRBD1,CASSHGTGVAPSGNTIYF,TGTGCCAGCAGCCACGGGACAGGGGTTGCCCCATCTGGAAACACCATATATTTT
TRBJ2-5,.,TRBV7-8,TRBD1,CASSSGTGRETQYF,TGTGCCAGCAGCTCCGGGACAGGGAGGGAGACCCAGTACTTC
TRBJ1-1,.,TRBV19,.,CANPAGTEAFF,TGTGCCAACCCAGCGGGGACTGAAGCTTTCTTT